The present T cell receptor beta chain was sequenced within a study of T cells in Graves' hyperthyroidism and ophthalmopathy. This clonotype was found many times. Trimming removed 1 base from V and 0 bases from J, with 9 bases in between. CDR1 is DFQATT and CDR2 is SNEGSKA in the germline V gene (reference sequence). There are 15 residues in the CDR3. Amplification targeted TCR beta CDR3 regions from RNA transcripts. The primer set for the first-round RT-PCR of the TCR CDR3 was HTBI. TCRdb re-analysed the multiplex PCR reads in MiXCR, keeping a single row per CDR3 protein. The data hold 360,000 or so distinct CDR3 sequences, with 15% to 20% observed a single time.

V and J are TRBV20-1 and TRBJ2-2; possibly TRBD1 or TRBD2 for D (5 bases each). The receptor's source is a woman aged 40 to 50 with Graves' ophthalmopathy. What was sequenced was blood. The CDR3 spells CSARGDGANTGELFF. CDR3 nucleotides: TGCAGTGCTAGAGGGGACGGCGCGAACACCGGGGAGCTGTTTTTT.